The clone carrying this TCR beta chain was found a few times. This record comes from a study of CD8+ T cells in alopecia areata. Treatment in this sample: oral pan-JAK inhibitor, 5-10 mg twice daily. Germline trimming cut 1 base from V and 1 base from J; bases unmatched to any gene: 5. The CDR3 covers 15 residues. Germline CDR1 is SQVTM and CDR2 is ANQGSEA. Sequencing used cDNA as its template, made by extracting RNA and reverse transcribing it. The repertoire was sequenced with immunoSEQ multiplex PCR; TCRdb's copy has only in-frame clones and lacks some. The table records roughly 200,000 clones, approximately 56% of them present only once.

The receptor was derived from a human donor with alopecia areata. This chain connects TRBV29-1 to TRBJ2-3, with 7 bases identical to TRBD2. The sequenced sample was CD4+ T cells sorted from blood, obtained at week 4, from a patient treated with tofacitinib. The CDR3 region has the DNA TGCAGCGTTGAAGGTTCGAGCGGGGGCACAGATACGCAGTATTTT. This encodes CSVEGSSGGTDTQYF.